One T cell receptor (beta chain) is described in this entry. The CDR3 totals 14 residues. Between the trimmed V and J ends, which lost 0 bases and 8 bases, there was a span of 10 bases. Germline values: CDR1 MNHEY, CDR2 SVGAGI. As processed by the authors: Amplification from reference gene primers served as the basis for estimated nucleated cell counts. TCRdb's copy holds only in-frame clones and misses some; the assay was immunoSEQ multiplex PCR. From that table come the V and J calls and clone size; the DNA was used to work out D and trimming. The data show 340,000 or so clones, more than 70% seen once. The source of the sample is a study of blood T cell repertoires in COVID-19. For the study at large: The cDNA or gDNA used as material had been derived from T cells, B-cell-depleted T cells, or PBMCs.

The clonotype was recovered from a man aged 25 to 40 with active or convalescent COVID-19. The V and J genes are TRBV6-5 and TRBJ1-4; a weak D match, TRBD1 (5 bases). What was sequenced was peripheral blood. CDR3 DNA: TGTGCCAGCAGTTACTCCTTCAGGACAGAAAAACTGTTTTTT. Residues: CASSYSFRTEKLFF.